Described below is a single TCR beta chain sequence and its context. As yet, its antigen is unknown. The record originates from a study of vaccination and CD4 T cells after COVID-19. Study information: Overlapping peptides of the spike proteins of SARS-CoV-2, HCoV-NL63, HCoV-OC43 and HCoV-229E were used for cell stimulation. In the control cultures, a CEFX pool, an HIV-1 Nef pool, or no peptide was supplied.

The V end lost 2 bases, the J end lost 1 base, and 8 bases lay between the germline ends. CDR1 and CDR2 (germline): MNHNS, SASEGT. This CDR3 spans 15 amino acids. Sequence data for DNA of cultured CD4+ T cells were generated by the Oncomine TCR Beta short-read assay. Using its own MiXCR run on the PCR reads, TCRdb lists one record per CDR3 protein. The profile shows under 25,000 distinct CDR3 sequences, about 45% of them singletons. Study-wide points: Counts of SARS-CoV-2-reactive clonotypes had a median that went from roughly 21 to 40, a nonsignificant change.

The treatment is: 10-day PBMC culture with coronavirus spike peptide pools or control peptides (ViraFEST assay). Half of the medium was exchanged for fresh IL-2 medium, first on day 3 and then on day 7. J is TRBJ1-4 and V is TRBV6-1; D is possibly TRBD1 (5 bases). The origin of this receptor is a human donor with COVID-19. The sequencing sample was made of cultured CD4+ T cells from blood. CDR3 DNA sequence: TGTGCCAGCAGTGAACAGGGCAAAACTAATGAAAAACTGTTTTTT. Encoded protein: CASSEQGKTNEKLFF.